The T cell receptor (beta chain) under discussion was sequenced for a study of Graves' ophthalmopathy and Graves' hyperthyroidism. Study as a whole: Samples of peripheral blood were obtained at initial diagnosis, prior to treatment of any kind.

In regard to this clonotype: Its antigen is undetermined.

Germline V gives CDR1 LGHNA, CDR2 YSLEER. This CDR3 has 15 amino acids. V gave up 4 bases and J gave up 6 bases; unmatched junction bases: 11. Study-wide results and limits: A model built from 13 signatures distinguished ophthalmopathy from stable hyperthyroidism with roughly 90% sensitivity and around 78% specificity.

Amplification of TCR beta CDR3 regions used RNA transcripts. HTBI-primed RT-PCR formed the first round, and a multiplex PCR formed the second. TCRdb re-derived calls from the multiplex PCR reads in MiXCR, one entry per CDR3 protein. The table records about 740,000 distinct CDR3 sequences, roughly two fifths of them present only once. Ophthalmopathy cases showed moderate-to-severe activity, scoring CAS ≥3 and NOSPECS ≥4, with duration under 3 months. Sequences were obtained from peripheral blood. This rearrangement joins TRBV4-3 to TRBJ1-2; 7 bases line up with TRBD1. The source of this sequence is an adult man with Graves' ophthalmopathy. The chain's CDR3 is CASSPYSADRDGYTF. CDR3 in DNA: TGCGCCAGCAGCCCGTATTCCGCCGACAGGGATGGCTACACCTTC.